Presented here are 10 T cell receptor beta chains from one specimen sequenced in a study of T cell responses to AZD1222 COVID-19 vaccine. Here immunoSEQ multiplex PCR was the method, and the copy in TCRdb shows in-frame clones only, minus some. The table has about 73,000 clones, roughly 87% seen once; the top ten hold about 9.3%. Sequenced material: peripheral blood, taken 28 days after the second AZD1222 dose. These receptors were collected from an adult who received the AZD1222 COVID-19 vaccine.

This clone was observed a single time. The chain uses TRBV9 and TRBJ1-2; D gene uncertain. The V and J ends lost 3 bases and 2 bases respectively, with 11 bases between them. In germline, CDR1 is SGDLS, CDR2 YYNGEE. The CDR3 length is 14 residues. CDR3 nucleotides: TGTGCCAGCAGCGCCAGGATGGAAAACTATGGCTACACCTTC. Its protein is CASSARMENYGYTF.

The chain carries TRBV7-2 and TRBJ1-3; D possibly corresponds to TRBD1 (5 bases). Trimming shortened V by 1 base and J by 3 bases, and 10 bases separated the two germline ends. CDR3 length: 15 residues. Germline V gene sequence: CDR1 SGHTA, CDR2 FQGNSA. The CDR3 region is CASSLVWGGGNTIYF. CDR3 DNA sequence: TGTGCCAGCAGCTTAGTATGGGGGGGTGGAAACACCATATATTTT.

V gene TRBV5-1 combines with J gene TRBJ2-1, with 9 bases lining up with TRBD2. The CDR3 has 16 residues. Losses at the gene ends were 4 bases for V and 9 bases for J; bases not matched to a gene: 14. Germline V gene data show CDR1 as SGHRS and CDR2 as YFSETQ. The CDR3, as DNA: TGCGCCAGCAGCGCTACGACTAGCGGAGCGGGGAGTGAGCAGTTCTTC. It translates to CASSATTSGAGSEQFF.

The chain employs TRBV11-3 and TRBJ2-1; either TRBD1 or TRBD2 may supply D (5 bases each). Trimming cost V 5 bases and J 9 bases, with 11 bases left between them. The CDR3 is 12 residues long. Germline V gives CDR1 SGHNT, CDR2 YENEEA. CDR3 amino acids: CASSPPGPEQFF. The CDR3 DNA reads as TGTGCCAGCAGCCCCCCGGGGCCTGAGCAGTTCTTC.

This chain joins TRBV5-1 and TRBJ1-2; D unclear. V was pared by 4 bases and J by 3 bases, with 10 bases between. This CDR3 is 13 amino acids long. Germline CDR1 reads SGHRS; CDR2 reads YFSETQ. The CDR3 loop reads CASSTEAHYGYTF. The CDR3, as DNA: TGCGCCAGCAGCACGGAGGCACACTATGGCTACACCTTC. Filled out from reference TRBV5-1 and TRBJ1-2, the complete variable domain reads KAGVTQTPRYLIKTRGQQVTLSCSPISGHRSVSWYQQTPGQGLQFLFEYFSETQRNKGNFPGRFSGRQFSNSRSEMNVSTLELGDSALYLCASSTEAHYGYTFGSGTRLTVV.

The CDR3 nucleotides read TGTGCCAGCAGGTCGGGAGCCGGGGACTACGAGCAGTACTTC. Protein product: CASRSGAGDYEQYF. The rearrangement joins TRBV5-8 to TRBJ2-7, with D possibly matching TRBD2 (6 bases). This CDR3 contains 14 residues. The V gene lost 5 bases and the J gene lost 3 bases, with 15 bases spanning the gap. Per germline, CDR1 SGHTS and CDR2 YDEGEE.

The CDR3 protein is CASSLETSAYNEQFF. For the CDR3, the DNA is TGTGCCAGCAGCTTAGAGACTAGCGCCTACAATGAGCAGTTCTTC. The rearrangement uses TRBV11-3 and TRBJ2-1; 8 bases are shared with TRBD2. V shed 0 bases, J shed 2 bases, and the junction held 0 bases outside the gene matches. The CDR3 is 15 residues long. CDR1 is SGHNT, CDR2 YENEEA, per germline.

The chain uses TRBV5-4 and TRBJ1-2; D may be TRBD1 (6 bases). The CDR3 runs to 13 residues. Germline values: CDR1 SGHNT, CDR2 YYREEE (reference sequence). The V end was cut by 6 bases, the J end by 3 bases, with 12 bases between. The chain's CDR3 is CASNRAADYGYTF. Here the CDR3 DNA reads TGTGCCAGCAACAGGGCGGCGGACTATGGCTACACCTTC.

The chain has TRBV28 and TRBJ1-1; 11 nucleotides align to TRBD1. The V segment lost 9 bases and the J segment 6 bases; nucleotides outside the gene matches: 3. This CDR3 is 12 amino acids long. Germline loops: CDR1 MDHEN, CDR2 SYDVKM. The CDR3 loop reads CASRTGGSEAFF. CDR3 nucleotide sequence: TGTGCCAGTCGGACAGGGGGCTCTGAAGCTTTCTTT. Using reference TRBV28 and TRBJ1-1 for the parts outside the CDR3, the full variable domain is DVKVTQSSRYLVKRTGEKVFLECVQDMDHENMFWYRQDPGLGLRLIYFSYDVKMKEKGDIPEGYSVSREKKERFSLILESASTNQTSMYLCASRTGGSEAFFGQGTRLTVV.

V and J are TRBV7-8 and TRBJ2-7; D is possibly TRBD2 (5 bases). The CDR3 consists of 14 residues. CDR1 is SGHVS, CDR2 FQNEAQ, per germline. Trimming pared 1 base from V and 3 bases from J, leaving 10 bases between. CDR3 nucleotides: TGTGCCAGCAGCTTAGATCCGGGGAGCTACGAGCAGTACGTC. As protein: CASSLDPGSYEQYV.